Following are 9 T cell receptor beta chains from one sample sequenced in a study of technical replicates of blood from a handful of donors. Sequenced by immunoSEQ multiplex PCR; TCRdb stores in-frame clones only, minus some. The sample has some 70,000 clones, around nine tenths seen once; the top ten hold around 0.34%. Sequenced material: T cells isolated from PBMCs. Receptors were obtained from a human donor in good health.

The chain is built from TRBV30 and TRBJ2-5; possible D gene TRBD1, 5 bases. The V gene's germline CDR1 is GTSNPN and CDR2 SVGIG (reference sequence). The CDR3 covers 13 residues. The V end lost 3 bases, the J end lost 2 bases, and 10 bases lay between the germline ends. The CDR3 coding sequence is TGTGCCTGGAGCTCTGACAGTCAAGAGACCCAGTACTTC. It codes for CAWSSDSQETQYF. Based on the CDR3 plus reference TRBV30 and TRBJ2-5, the full variable domain is SQTIHQWPATLVQPVGSPLSLECTVEGTSNPNLYWYRQAAGRGLQLLFYSVGIGQISSEVPQNLSASRPQDRQFILSSKKLLLSDSGFYLCAWSSDSQETQYFGPGTRLLVL.

The chain combines TRBV2 with TRBJ1-2; a possible D gene is TRBD1 (5 bases). The length of the CDR3 is 14 residues. Trimming took off 10 bases at V and 2 bases at J, with 17 bases between the two ends. Germline assignment: CDR1 SNHLY and CDR2 FYNNEI. CDR3 loop: CANKQETVNYGYTF. CDR3 DNA: TGTGCCAACAAACAGGAAACTGTGAACTATGGCTACACCTTC.

This rearrangement joins TRBV10-3 to TRBJ1-1, with 8 bases identical to TRBD1. After removal of 0 bases from V and 5 bases from J, the junction contained 11 bases not matched to a gene. CDR3 length: 17 amino acids. Germline CDR1 and CDR2: ENHRY and SYGVKD. The CDR3 DNA follows: TGTGCCATCAGTGAGTCGAGGGGAACAGGGGGGGAAACTGAAGCTTTCTTT. Its protein product is CAISESRGTGGETEAFF.

This chain links TRBV11-3 with TRBJ2-2; D is perhaps TRBD2 (5 bases). The germline CDR1 and CDR2 sequences are SGHNT and YENEEA. V was clipped by 5 bases and J by 8 bases, with 18 bases between them. This CDR3 has 15 amino acids. In DNA, the CDR3 is TGTGCCAGCAGCAACCGGGATACTCGGGAAGGGGAGCTGTTTTTT. Amino acids: CASSNRDTREGELFF.

The chain is built from TRBV13 and TRBJ2-7; perhaps TRBD2 as D (5 bases). Per the germline V gene, CDR1 is PRHDT and CDR2 is FYEKMQ (reference sequence). Trimming pared 3 bases from V and 7 bases from J, leaving 13 bases between. This CDR3 comprises 13 residues. The DNA of the CDR3 is TGTGCCAGCAGCTTTGAGGGCCTAATGGAGCAGTACTTC. It is translated as CASSFEGLMEQYF.

The chain couples TRBV4-3 to TRBJ2-6; a possible D gene is TRBD2 (6 bases). The CDR3 spans 18 residues. Between the trimmed V and J ends, which lost 0 bases and 0 bases, there was a span of 12 bases. The germline gives CDR1 LGHNA, CDR2 YSLEER. CDR3 sequence: CASSQDRLASSGANVLTF. Here the CDR3 DNA reads TGCGCCAGCAGCCAAGATCGGCTAGCGTCCTCTGGGGCCAACGTCCTGACTTTC.

This rearrangement joins TRBV5-4 to TRBJ2-3; the match to TRBD1 covers 7 bases. With 0 bases clipped from V and 6 bases from J, the junction kept 7 bases outside the gene matches. Germline V gives CDR1 SGHNT, CDR2 YYREEE (reference sequence). This CDR3 contains 15 residues. The CDR3 DNA is TGTGCCAGCAGCTTGGAGACAGGGATCCTCGATACGCAGTATTTT. It codes for CASSLETGILDTQYF.

V and J are TRBV7-9 and TRBJ2-3; 8 nucleotides align to TRBD2. V shed 6 bases and J 5 bases; nucleotides not matched to a gene: 16. This CDR3 region has 17 residues. Germline assignment: CDR1 SEHNR and CDR2 FQNEAQ (reference sequence). CDR3 in DNA: TGTGCCAGCAGAGCGGGAGAAGGGGGGGGTGAGAGAGATACGCAGTATTTT. Protein: CASRAGEGGGERDTQYF.

This clone showed up just once. The genes are TRBV7-9 and TRBJ1-3; 7 nucleotides agree with TRBD1. The CDR3 contains 16 residues. Germline V CDR1 and CDR2: SEHNR, FQNEAQ (reference sequence). J gave up 4 bases and V 5 bases, and 11 bases lay outside the gene matches. CDR3 in DNA: TGTGCCAGCAGCGGAGGACAGGCGTTACTAGGAAACACCATATATTTT. Its translation: CASSGGQALLGNTIYF. Using reference TRBV7-9 and TRBJ1-3 for the parts outside the CDR3, the full variable domain is DTGVSQNPRHKITKRGQNVTFRCDPISEHNRLYWYRQTLGQGPEFLTYFQNEAQLEKSRLLSDRFSAERPKGSFSTLEIQRTEQGDSAMYLCASSGGQALLGNTIYFGEGSWLTVV.